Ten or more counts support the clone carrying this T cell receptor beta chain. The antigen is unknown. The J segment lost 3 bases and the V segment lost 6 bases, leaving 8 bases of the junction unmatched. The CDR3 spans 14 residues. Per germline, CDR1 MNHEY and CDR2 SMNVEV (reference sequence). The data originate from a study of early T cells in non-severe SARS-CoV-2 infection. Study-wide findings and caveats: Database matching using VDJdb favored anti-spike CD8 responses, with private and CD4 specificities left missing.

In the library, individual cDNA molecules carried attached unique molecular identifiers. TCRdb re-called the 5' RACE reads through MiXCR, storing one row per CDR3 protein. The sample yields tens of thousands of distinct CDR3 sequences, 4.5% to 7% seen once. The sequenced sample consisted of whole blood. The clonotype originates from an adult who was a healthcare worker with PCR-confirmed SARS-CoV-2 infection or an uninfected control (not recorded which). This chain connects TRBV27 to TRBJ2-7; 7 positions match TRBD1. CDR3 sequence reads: CASRGDREVYEQYF. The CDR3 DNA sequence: TGTGCCAGCAGGGGTGACAGGGAAGTCTACGAGCAGTACTTC.